The entry below describes one TCR beta chain. What it binds is unknown. This entry comes from a study of high-grade serous ovarian cancer treatment subgroups. Study in general: On average, roughly 14,000 reads and roughly 7,000 unique TCR beta rearrangements were obtained per sample. Study results and limitations: Only CDR3 was analyzed; CDR1 and CDR2 were not. Without spatial data, bulk sequencing limits insight into HGSC tumor diversity. Different patients shared almost no repertoire; same-patient tumors shared 0.11 to 0.79.

With 3 bases removed from V and 2 bases from J, the gap between germline ends came to 11 bases. This CDR3 has 14 residues. Germline assignment: CDR1 KGHSH and CDR2 LQKENI. This table comes from immunoSEQ multiplex PCR, and its TCRdb copy is limited to in-frame clones, with some not included. The sample consists of about 4,400 clones, 70% to 80% of them appearing once. Tumor samples were taken before definitive surgery or chemotherapy. The receptor was derived from a human donor with high-grade serous ovarian cancer. J is TRBJ2-7 and V is TRBV18; possibly TRBD1 for D (6 bases). The sample comprised tumor tissue. The CDR3 bases are TGTGCCAGCTCACCCATACAGGGCCCCTACGAGCAGTACTTC. Protein: CASSPIQGPYEQYF.